The T cell receptor beta chain described here comes from a study of patients and donors after allogeneic stem cell transplantation. This clonotype has ten or more counts. TCRdb itself ran the RT-PCR reads through MiXCR, one entry per CDR3 protein. In the table there are 25,000 or so distinct CDR3 sequences, 8% to 10% of which are singletons. Trimming pared 5 bases from V and 14 bases from J, leaving 16 bases between. The CDR3 loop spans 13 amino acids. Per germline, CDR1 MDHEN and CDR2 SYDVKM. The V gene is TRBV28, the J gene TRBJ1-6, with a tentative D call TRBD1 (6 bases). The sequence was obtained from a human donor who was either an allogeneic HSCT recipient or a stem cell or donor lymphocyte infusion donor (not recorded which). It is not recorded whose cells these are; they may come from a transplant donor. Sequenced material: blood, either unsorted or a sorted T cell fraction (not recorded which). The CDR3 spells CASSLGGTRALHF. The CDR3 coding sequence is TGTGCCAGCAGTCTGGGGGGCACTAGGGCCCTCCACTTT.